This TCR beta chain was obtained from a study of beta chain features in type 1 diabetes (dated by TCRdb to the late 2010s). Turning to the overall study: No differences in mean age, gender distribution, total cell number or subset yield were found between patients and healthy donors. A total of roughly 100 million sorted cells were examined across all samples, and RNA yield correlated strongly with the number of cells per subset. The study compared TCRB repertoires of sorted circulating CD4+ T cell subsets between recently diagnosed type 1 diabetes patients and matched healthy donors. Naive and central memory subsets were obtained from all 30 or so donors, but regulatory and stem cell-like memory subsets were isolated from only 8 patients and roughly 8 healthy donors.

A distance of 8 bases separates the germline ends of V and J, which lose 0 bases and 5 bases respectively. CDR1 is given as SGHDT and CDR2 as YYEEEE, both from the germline V gene. Taken from cysteine to phenylalanine, the CDR3 has 13 residues. The DNA shown is the 39-base CDR3, in frame from base 1. Each donor gave one peripheral blood draw, averaging around 120 mL, which was collected into heparinised tubes. A BD FACSAria II and a panel including CD45RO, CCR7, CD25, CD127, CD95 and CD27 were used to sort naive, central memory, regulatory and stem cell-like memory CD4+ T cells. A purity above 95% was achieved for all sorted populations. PBMCs were separated immediately by Lymphoprep density gradient centrifugation and were stained directly, without being cultured. To minimize batch effects, samples were stained and sorted in pairs, one healthy donor with one patient per experiment. With respect to this clone: Its target antigen remains unknown. Base qualities are not recorded, but no much larger clone differs from it by a single base.

Study-level results and caveats: Because cDNA was sequenced instead of genomic DNA, activated cells with high expression could be over-represented, although the groups did not differ in activation or CD3 levels. At VDJ recombination sites, patients with type 1 diabetes made fewer insertions and deleted more nucleotides, a pattern implying thymic rearrangement abnormalities. Type 1 diabetes patients showed a moderate but significant shortening of TCRB CDR3 length in all four CD4+ subsets. The naive, central memory and regulatory TCRB repertoires appeared to resemble one another more closely among patients than among healthy donors. Because small numbers of individuals were included in the HLA sub-analyses, any influence of HLA type on TCRB rearrangement was left unresolved. Shorter templates might be favored by PCR, yet because patient and control samples were amplified and corrected together, any such skew would affect both groups equally.

The entire amount of isolated RNA was reverse transcribed using the High Capacity cDNA Reverse Transcription Kit, so the sequenced TCRB transcripts were expressed ones. Deep immunoSEQ sequencing was applied to naive, central memory and regulatory T cell samples, giving an average of roughly 3.6 million total reads per sample. After sorted cells were lysed in RLT buffer, RNA was extracted with DNase-treated RNeasy Micro or Mini kits, with the choice depending on cell number. Each cell subset was processed separately to prevent cross-contamination, with patient and healthy donor samples processed together. The immunoSEQ multiplex PCR was used to amplify TCRB sequences from cDNA, generating 87-bp fragments that spanned the CDR3 region. Sequencing of the amplicons was done on the Illumina HiSeq platform. Regarding the original processing steps: PCR bias was computationally corrected using synthetic template baselines, reads within Hamming distance 2 were collapsed, and singletons that could not be merged were discarded. Reads were aligned against IMGT to assign V, D and J genes, CDR3 length and insertions or deletions at six rearrangement sites. Within each subset, clonotype counts were normalized to the number of sorted cells before true diversity and Gini coefficients were calculated with the tcR R package. Repertoire sharing was quantified using the overlap coefficient calculated on TCRB nucleotide sequences. Out-of-frame TCRB sequences from naive cells were analyzed as a proxy for the pre-selection repertoire. The source is immuneACCESS, and TCRdb retained only in-frame sequences with V and J called. Part of the clones is not carried over; for the studies checked, unresolved V genes explain less than half of this, and the remainder is unexplained. V, J and clone size are those of that table, while D and trimming were read from the DNA. The sample yields some 250,000 clones; approximately 13% were counted once. 0.015% to 0.02% of the sample belongs to the ten largest clones.

The sequence is built from TRBV5-6 and TRBJ1-2; the D gene lacks a confident call. Sequences were obtained from naive CD4+ T cells from blood. The sample's cell subset or site label, decoded: true naive CD4+ T cells. The sequence derives from a man aged 30 to 39 with type 1 diabetes. The CDR3 protein is CASSLDNRYGYTF. The DNA reads TGTGCCAGCAGCTTGGATAATCGGTATGGCTACACCTTC.